This entry lists 20 T cell receptor beta chains sequenced from one sample in a study of OX40 agonist ivuxolimab in advanced cancers. The assay was immunoSEQ multiplex PCR, and TCRdb's table has in-frame clones only and misses some. The sample yields about 150,000 clones, approximately 94% seen once. Sequenced material: CD4+ or CD8+ T cells sorted from blood, taken in a trial of the OX40 agonist ivuxolimab. The receptors originated from an adult with an advanced solid tumor such as melanoma, head and neck, liver or kidney cancer.

The V call is TRBV5-6, the J call TRBJ1-2; a weak D match, TRBD1 (6 bases). Germline CDR1 reads SGHDT; CDR2 reads YYEEEE. V lost 5 bases and J 8 bases, leaving 19 bases between the germline ends. CDR3 length: 14 amino acids. CDR3 protein: CASSKGHPPRGYTF. The CDR3 nucleotides are TGTGCCAGCAGTAAGGGACACCCCCCAAGGGGCTACACCTTC.

V and J are TRBV27 and TRBJ1-5; D unclear. Germline loops: CDR1 MNHEY, CDR2 SMNVEV (reference sequence). The CDR3 length is 18 residues. The germline V and J ends were trimmed by 1 base and 0 bases, with 16 bases remaining between them. The CDR3 is CASSLFTRTDYSNQPQHF. The CDR3 region has the DNA TGTGCCAGCAGTTTATTTACGAGGACGGATTATAGCAATCAGCCCCAGCATTTT.

The chain carries TRBV5-5 and TRBJ1-5; no definite D call. The CDR3 length is 13 residues. CDR1 is SGHKS and CDR2 is YYEKEE in the germline V gene (reference sequence). V lost 3 bases to trimming and J lost 14 bases, with 18 bases between them. In nucleotides, the CDR3 is TGTGCCAGCAGCTCTGCCGGTTGGCCGCCGAAGCATTTT. Protein product: CASSSAGWPPKHF.

This clone was found once. The chain recombines TRBV5-5 with TRBJ2-7, with D possibly matching TRBD1 (5 bases). The V gene's germline CDR1 is SGHKS and CDR2 YYEKEE (reference sequence). The CDR3 sequence is 13 residues long. V gave up 4 bases and J gave up 0 bases, with 8 bases separating them. The CDR3 DNA sequence: TGTGCCAGCAGCCTACAGGTCTCCTACGAGCAGTACTTC. Translating it yields CASSLQVSYEQYF.

The chain couples TRBV18 to TRBJ2-7; a possible D gene is TRBD1 (6 bases). The V end was cut by 5 bases, the J end by 2 bases, with 10 bases between. This CDR3 comprises 13 residues. Per the germline V gene, CDR1 is KGHSH and CDR2 is LQKENI. The CDR3 sequence: CASSKTGPYEQYF. In DNA form, the CDR3 reads TGTGCCAGCTCAAAGACAGGACCCTACGAGCAGTACTTC.

The V gene is TRBV11-3, the J gene TRBJ2-1; 10 bases are a match to TRBD2. The CDR3 consists of 14 residues. Trimming cost V 6 bases and J 9 bases; bases outside gene matches: 8. Germline V gene lookup returns CDR1 SGHNT and CDR2 YENEEA. The CDR3 loop reads CASSKRGGLLEQFF. CDR3 coding DNA: TGTGCCAGCAGTAAGCGGGGGGGCCTTCTTGAGCAGTTCTTC.

V gene TRBV7-2 combines with J gene TRBJ1-2; possibly TRBD1 for D (5 bases). The CDR3 has 14 residues. Germline-derived CDR1 and CDR2 are SGHTA and FQGNSA. Trimming stripped 5 bases from V and 7 bases from J, with 17 bases between. The CDR3 here is CASSPRRAGGGYTF. The CDR3 coding sequence is TGTGCCAGCAGCCCTCGGCGTGCCGGGGGTGGCTACACCTTC.

The CDR3 DNA follows: TGTGCCAGCAGACCGAGACAACGGTTCACTGAAGCTTTCTTT. Translation gives CASRPRQRFTEAFF. V usage is TRBV6-5 and J usage is TRBJ1-1; no firm D call. The germline V and J ends were trimmed by 6 bases and 4 bases, with 15 bases remaining between them. Germline CDR1 and CDR2: MNHEY and SVGAGI. The CDR3 has 14 amino acids.

V is TRBV12-5 and J is TRBJ1-4; 7 bases are shared with TRBD1. The junction had 9 bases not matched to a gene; V was cut back by 5 bases and J by 0 bases. The CDR3 has 17 amino acids. Germline CDR1 is LGHNT and CDR2 is FRNRAP. CDR3 bases: TGTGCTAGTGGTCCCACGACAGGGACCGCAACTAATGAAAAACTGTTTTTT. Its translation: CASGPTTGTATNEKLFF. Combining the CDR3 with reference TRBV12-5 and TRBJ1-4 gives the whole variable domain DARVTQTPRHKVTEMGQEVTMRCQPILGHNTVFWYRQTMMQGLELLAYFRNRAPLDDSGMPKDRFSAEMPDATLATLKIQPSEPRDSAVYFCASGPTTGTATNEKLFFGSGTQLSVL.

The chain recombines TRBV5-6 with TRBJ2-7, with 8 bases matching TRBD2. This CDR3 is built from 15 residues. Germline-derived CDR1 and CDR2 are SGHDT and YYEEEE. The V segment lost 2 bases and the J segment 6 bases; nucleotides outside the gene matches: 10. CDR3 in amino acids: CASSFRGTREREQYF. CDR3 DNA: TGTGCCAGCAGCTTCCGTGGGACTAGGGAACGCGAGCAGTACTTC.

The J gene is TRBJ2-5, the V gene TRBV6-5, with a tentative D call TRBD2 (6 bases). CDR3 size: 15 residues. V gave up 6 bases and J gave up 2 bases, with 16 bases separating them. Germline CDR1 is MNHEY and CDR2 is SVGAGI. CDR3 residues: CASRTQAGMQETQYF. The CDR3 region has the DNA TGTGCCAGCAGGACCCAGGCGGGGATGCAAGAGACCCAGTACTTC.

This chain links TRBV25-1 with TRBJ1-1; D not certain. V lost 5 bases to trimming and J lost 5 bases, with 9 bases between them. This CDR3 spans 12 amino acids. Germline CDR1 and CDR2: MGHDK and SYGVNS. Here the CDR3 reads CASSIRGTEAFF. The CDR3, as DNA: TGTGCCAGCAGTATTCGGGGTACTGAAGCTTTCTTT.

V usage is TRBV19 and J usage is TRBJ1-6; D may be TRBD1 (5 bases). Trimming left V 5 bases short and J 3 bases short, with 8 bases between. The CDR3 totals 14 residues. Per the germline V gene, CDR1 is LNHDA and CDR2 is SQIVND (reference sequence). In DNA, the CDR3 is TGTGCCAGTAGTTTGACAGTCTATAATTCACCCCTCCACTTT. Encoded protein: CASSLTVYNSPLHF.

This chain joins TRBV19 and TRBJ2-7; 8 bases fit TRBD1. The germline gives CDR1 LNHDA, CDR2 SQIVND (reference sequence). V gave up 3 bases and J gave up 2 bases; unmatched junction bases: 6. The CDR3 consists of 15 residues. The CDR3 reads CASSIGGQATYEQYF. DNA for the CDR3: TGTGCCAGTAGTATTGGGGGACAGGCCACCTACGAGCAGTACTTC.

V usage is TRBV2 and J usage is TRBJ2-7, with D hard to call. The CDR3 is 13 residues long. Trimming removed 8 bases from V and 1 base from J, with 12 bases in between. Germline lookup yields CDR1 SNHLY and CDR2 FYNNEI. The CDR3 DNA reads as TGTGCCAGCTCTGCGGACGGTTCCTACGAGCAGTACTTC. This translates into CASSADGSYEQYF.

The genes are TRBV15 and TRBJ2-2, with D unclear. V was pared by 5 bases and J by 4 bases, with 14 bases between. The CDR3 consists of 15 residues. Germline values: CDR1 LNHNV, CDR2 YYDKDF (reference sequence). The CDR3 nucleotides are TGTGCCACCAGCCGGTTGCCCCAGACCACCGGGGAGCTGTTTTTT. Amino acids: CATSRLPQTTGELFF.

The V and J genes are TRBV5-1 and TRBJ2-3; 11 nucleotides match TRBD1. Per the germline V gene, CDR1 is SGHRS and CDR2 is YFSETQ. This CDR3 comprises 15 residues. The J segment lost 6 bases and the V segment lost 2 bases, leaving 5 bases of the junction unmatched. CDR3 sequence reads: CASSFGQGAGDTQYF. The CDR3 region has the DNA TGCGCCAGCAGCTTCGGACAGGGGGCTGGTGATACGCAGTATTTT.

This clone was counted a single time. The chain employs TRBV28 and TRBJ1-5; D gene unclear. From germline, CDR1 is MDHEN and CDR2 SYDVKM. The CDR3 runs 13 residues. The germline V and J ends were trimmed by 1 base and 6 bases, with 7 bases remaining between them. DNA for the CDR3: TGTGCCAGCAGTTTATTAGGGTTTCAGCCCCAGCATTTT. Protein sequence: CASSLLGFQPQHF.

The chain combines TRBV5-5 with TRBJ2-7; D may be TRBD1 or TRBD2 (5 bases each). Per the germline V gene, CDR1 is SGHKS and CDR2 is YYEKEE (reference sequence). The CDR3 has 13 amino acids. V lost 2 bases, J lost 5 bases, and 11 bases lay in between. CDR3 loop: CASSFPGRDEQYF. The CDR3 DNA follows: TGTGCCAGCAGCTTTCCAGGGCGGGACGAGCAGTACTTC. Combining the CDR3 with reference TRBV5-5 and TRBJ2-7 gives the whole variable domain DAGVTQSPTHLIKTRGQQVTLRCSPISGHKSVSWYQQVLGQGPQFIFQYYEKEERGRGNFPDRFSARQFPNYSSELNVNALLLGDSALYLCASSFPGRDEQYFGPGTRLTVT.

This chain uses TRBV5-6 with TRBJ1-1, with 9 bases matching TRBD1. Germline lookup yields CDR1 SGHDT and CDR2 YYEEEE. The CDR3 contains 14 residues. The V segment lost 2 bases and the J segment 6 bases; nucleotides outside the gene matches: 5. The CDR3 nucleotides read TGTGCCAGCAGCTTAACAGGGGGCAAGGCTGAAGCTTTCTTT. Protein sequence: CASSLTGGKAEAFF.